This TCR beta chain appears in the sequencing data of a study of T-cell memory formation after mild COVID-19. Germline V gives CDR1 DFQATT, CDR2 SNEGSKA (reference sequence). V lost 6 bases and J lost 8, with 19 bases in between. The CDR3 has 13 residues. This clonotype appeared many times. TCR alpha and TCR beta cDNA libraries carrying sample barcodes and UMIs came from 5'RACE with constant-segment primers. One entry per CDR3 protein results from TCRdb running MiXCR on the 5' RACE reads. The repertoire consists of a few hundred thousand distinct CDR3 sequences, with 7.5% to 9.5% occurring once and the leading ten covering 20% to 25%.

Sequencing was performed on PBMCs or a T cell subset sorted from them (not recorded which). The chain has TRBV20-1 and TRBJ1-2; TRBD1 is a possible D gene (6 bases). The source is a man younger than 30 who had mild COVID-19 (a few samples of this study predate the infection). Cell type and time point are not known. CDR3 nucleotides: TGCAGTGCACGGAACAGGGTGATGTACGGCTACACCTTC. It encodes CSARNRVMYGYTF.